This T cell receptor (beta chain) emerged from a study of OX40 agonist ivuxolimab in advanced cancers. Study information: Age averaged around 60 years (range roughly 23 to 79), and about 86% were male.

The germline V gene encodes CDR1 MNHEY and CDR2 SVGAGI. The CDR3 consists of 12 residues. The V end was cut by 8 bases, the J end by 4 bases, with 8 bases between. Profiling relied on immunoSEQ multiplex PCR, and the TCRdb table lists in-frame clones only, not all of them. The data contain around 37,000 clones, roughly 81% of them singletons. The chain joins TRBV6-5 to TRBJ2-2; D is unresolved. This TCR came from an adult with an advanced solid tumor such as melanoma, head and neck, liver or kidney cancer. This material consisted of CD4+ or CD8+ T cells sorted from blood, taken in a trial of the OX40 agonist ivuxolimab. The CDR3 nucleotides are TGTGCCAGCGCCTGGGGCACCGGGGAGCTGTTTTTT. Its protein is CASAWGTGELFF.